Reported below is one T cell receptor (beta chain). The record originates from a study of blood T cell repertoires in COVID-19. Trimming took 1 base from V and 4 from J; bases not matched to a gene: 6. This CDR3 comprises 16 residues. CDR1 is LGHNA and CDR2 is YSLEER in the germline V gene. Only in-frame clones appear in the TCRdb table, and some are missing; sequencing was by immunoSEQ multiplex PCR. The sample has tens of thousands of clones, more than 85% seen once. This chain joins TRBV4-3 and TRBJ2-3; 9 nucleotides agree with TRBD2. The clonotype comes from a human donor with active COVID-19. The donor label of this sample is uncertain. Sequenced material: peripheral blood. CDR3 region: CASSQALSGSADTQYF. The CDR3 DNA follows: TGCGCCAGCAGCCAAGCCCTTAGCGGGAGCGCAGATACGCAGTATTTT.